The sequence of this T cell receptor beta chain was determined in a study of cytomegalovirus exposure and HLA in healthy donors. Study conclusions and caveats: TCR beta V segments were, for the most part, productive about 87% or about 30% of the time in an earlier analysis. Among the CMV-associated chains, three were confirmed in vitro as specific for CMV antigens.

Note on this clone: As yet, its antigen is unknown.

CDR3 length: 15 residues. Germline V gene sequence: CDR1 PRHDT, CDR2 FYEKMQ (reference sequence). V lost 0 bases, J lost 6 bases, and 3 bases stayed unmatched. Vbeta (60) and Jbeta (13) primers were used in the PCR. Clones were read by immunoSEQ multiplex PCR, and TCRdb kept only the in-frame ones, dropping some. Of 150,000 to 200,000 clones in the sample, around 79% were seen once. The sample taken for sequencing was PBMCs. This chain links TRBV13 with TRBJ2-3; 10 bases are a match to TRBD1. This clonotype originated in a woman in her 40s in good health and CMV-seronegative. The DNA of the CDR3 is TGTGCCAGCAGCTTAGGGACAGGGGGCTGGGATACGCAGTATTTT. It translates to CASSLGTGGWDTQYF. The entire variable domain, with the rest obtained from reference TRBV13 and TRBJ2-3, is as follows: AAGVIQSPRHLIKEKRETATLKCYPIPRHDTVYWYQQGPGQDPQFLISFYEKMQSDKGSIPDRFSAQQFSDYHSELNMSSLELGDSALYFCASSLGTGGWDTQYFGPGTRLTVL.